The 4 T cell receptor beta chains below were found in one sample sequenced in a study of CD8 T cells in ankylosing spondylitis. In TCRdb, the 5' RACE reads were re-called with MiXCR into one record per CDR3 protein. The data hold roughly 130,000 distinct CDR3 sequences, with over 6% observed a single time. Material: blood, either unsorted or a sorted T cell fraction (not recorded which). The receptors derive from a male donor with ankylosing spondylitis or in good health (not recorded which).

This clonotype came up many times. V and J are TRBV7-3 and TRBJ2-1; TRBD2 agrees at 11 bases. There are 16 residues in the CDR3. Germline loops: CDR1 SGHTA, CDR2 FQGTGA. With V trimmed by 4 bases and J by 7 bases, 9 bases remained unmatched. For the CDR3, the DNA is TGTGCCAGCAGCTCGAAACTAGCGGGGGCCCTAAATGAGCAGTTCTTC. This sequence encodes CASSSKLAGALNEQFF.

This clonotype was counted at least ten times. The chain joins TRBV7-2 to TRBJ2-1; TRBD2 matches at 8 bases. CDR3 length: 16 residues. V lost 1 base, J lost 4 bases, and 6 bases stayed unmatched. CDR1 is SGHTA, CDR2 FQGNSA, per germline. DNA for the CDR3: TGTGCCAGCAGCTTAGGTGGGGTAGCGGGATACAATGAGCAGTTCTTC. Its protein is CASSLGGVAGYNEQFF.

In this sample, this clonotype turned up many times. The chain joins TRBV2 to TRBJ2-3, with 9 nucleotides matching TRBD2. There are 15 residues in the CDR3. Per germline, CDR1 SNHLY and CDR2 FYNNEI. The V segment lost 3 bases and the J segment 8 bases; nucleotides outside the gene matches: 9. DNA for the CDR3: TGTGCCAGCAGTGATCAGCCTAGCGGGGTGGGTACGCAGTATTTT. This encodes CASSDQPSGVGTQYF.

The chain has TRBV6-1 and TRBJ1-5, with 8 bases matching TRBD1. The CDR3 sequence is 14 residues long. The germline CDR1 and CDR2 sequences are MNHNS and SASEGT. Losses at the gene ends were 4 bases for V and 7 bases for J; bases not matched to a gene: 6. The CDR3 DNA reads TGTGCCAGCAGTGTCGCAGGGGGCGGGCAGCCCCAGCATTTT. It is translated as CASSVAGGGQPQHF.